A single sample gave rise to the 16 T cell receptor beta chains below, sequenced in a study of cytomegalovirus exposure and HLA in healthy donors. Clones were sequenced by immunoSEQ multiplex PCR, and TCRdb holds only the in-frame ones, with some missing. The sample yields over 100,000 clones, around nine tenths seen once. Sample: PBMCs. These receptors came from a woman younger than 35 in good health and CMV-seronegative.

The rearrangement links TRBV7-9 to TRBJ2-7; tentatively, D is TRBD1 (5 bases). Germline V lookup: CDR1 SEHNR, CDR2 FQNEAQ (reference sequence). The CDR3 covers 17 residues. V lost 4 bases to trimming and J lost 1 base, with 20 bases between them. In DNA, the CDR3 is TGTGCCAGCAGCTCAATTAAGGGGTCCTCTCGGTCCTACGAGCAGTACTTC. Its protein is CASSSIKGSSRSYEQYF.

This chain links TRBV9 with TRBJ1-4; TRBD1 might be the D (6 bases). The CDR3 is 14 residues long. Trimming stripped 0 bases from V and 5 bases from J, with 8 bases between. The V gene's germline CDR1 is SGDLS and CDR2 YYNGEE. For the CDR3, the DNA is TGTGCCAGCAGCGTAGGTGGGACAAATGAAAAACTGTTTTTT. Encoded protein: CASSVGGTNEKLFF.

The rearrangement links TRBV14 to TRBJ2-2; TRBD1 matches 9 bases. With 2 bases clipped from V and 3 bases from J, the junction kept 10 bases outside the gene matches. The CDR3 has 18 amino acids. Germline V gene lookup returns CDR1 SGHDN and CDR2 FVKESK. DNA of the CDR3: TGTGCCAGCAGCCAACCTCCCATCCGGACAGGGGACACCGGGGAGCTGTTTTTT. Protein: CASSQPPIRTGDTGELFF. Filled out from reference TRBV14 and TRBJ2-2, the complete variable domain reads EAGVTQFPSHSVIEKGQTVTLRCDPISGHDNLYWYRRVMGKEIKFLLHFVKESKQDESGMPNNRFLAERTGGTYSTLKVQPAELEDSGVYFCASSQPPIRTGDTGELFFGEGSRLTVL.

This chain links TRBV7-6 with TRBJ2-1; 12 nucleotides align to TRBD2. Germline trimming cut 2 bases from V and 5 bases from J; bases unmatched to any gene: 10. The CDR3 covers 18 residues. Germline CDR1 is SGHVS and CDR2 is FNYEAQ. CDR3 amino acids: CASSLSTSGGLTDNEQFF. Written as DNA, the CDR3 is TGTGCCAGCAGCTTATCGACTAGCGGGGGTCTCACCGACAATGAGCAGTTCTTC.

The genes are TRBV5-1 and TRBJ2-7, with 7 bases fitting TRBD1. Germline-derived CDR1 and CDR2 are SGHRS and YFSETQ. This CDR3 is built from 14 residues. The V and J ends lost 0 bases and 5 bases, in that order; junction bases with no gene match: 5. The CDR3 sequence: CASSLDQDRNEQYF. CDR3 nucleotides: TGCGCCAGCAGCTTGGACCAGGACAGGAACGAGCAGTACTTC. Full variable domain (remainder filled in from reference TRBV5-1 and TRBJ2-7): KAGVTQTPRYLIKTRGQQVTLSCSPISGHRSVSWYQQTPGQGLQFLFEYFSETQRNKGNFPGRFSGRQFSNSRSEMNVSTLELGDSALYLCASSLDQDRNEQYFGPGTRLTVT.

The chain has TRBV5-4 and TRBJ2-2; D possibly corresponds to TRBD1 (5 bases). V lost 4 bases, J lost 3 bases, and 10 bases lay in between. The CDR3 spans 14 residues. Germline V gene lookup returns CDR1 SGHNT and CDR2 YYREEE (reference sequence). CDR3 loop: CASSTRVDTGELFF. Written as DNA, the CDR3 is TGTGCCAGCAGCACCAGGGTGGACACCGGGGAGCTGTTTTTT.

This clone was seen only once. V is TRBV27 and J is TRBJ1-2, with TRBD1 matching over 8 bases. J lost 7 bases, V lost 3 bases, and 10 bases had no gene match. The length of the CDR3 is 15 residues. CDR1 is MNHEY, CDR2 SMNVEV, per germline (reference sequence). The CDR3 DNA is TGTGCCAGCAGTTTTAGGGACAGGTCGTTAGGTGGCTACACCTTC. Protein sequence: CASSFRDRSLGGYTF.

The chain joins TRBV9 to TRBJ2-2, with 10 positions matching TRBD2. Germline CDR1 SGDLS, CDR2 YYNGEE. The V gene end was trimmed by 4 bases and the J gene end by 7 bases; junction bases not matched to a gene: 16. The CDR3 loop spans 18 amino acids. This CDR3 is CASSSSPLAGVGVGELFF. The CDR3 nucleotides read TGTGCCAGCAGCTCCAGCCCCCTAGCGGGAGTCGGTGTCGGGGAGCTGTTTTTT. Using reference TRBV9 and TRBJ2-2 for the parts outside the CDR3, the full variable domain is DSGVTQTPKHLITATGQRVTLRCSPRSGDLSVYWYQQSLDQGLQFLIQYYNGEERAKGNILERFSAQQFPDLHSELNLSSLELGDSALYFCASSSSPLAGVGVGELFFGEGSRLTVL.

The CDR3, as DNA: TGTGCCAGCAGTGCCATTGACAGGAACAATCAGCCCCAGCATTTT. Encoded protein: CASSAIDRNNQPQHF. The chain couples TRBV6-1 to TRBJ1-5; D may be TRBD1 (6 bases). The CDR3 loop spans 15 amino acids. V shed 4 bases and J shed 3 bases, with 13 bases lying between them. CDR1 is MNHNS, CDR2 SASEGT, per germline.

V and J are TRBV6-5 and TRBJ1-6; D possibly corresponds to TRBD1 (5 bases). V was clipped by 0 bases and J by 10 bases, with 13 bases between them. The CDR3 loop spans 15 amino acids. CDR1 MNHEY and CDR2 SVGAGI come from the germline V gene. CDR3 DNA: TGTGCCAGCAGTTACTCGAGTCGGGGGGACTCACCCCTCCACTTT. Translated, it gives CASSYSSRGDSPLHF.

The chain links TRBV29-1 to TRBJ1-3, with 8 bases that match TRBD1. With V trimmed by 6 bases and J by 4 bases, 5 bases remained unmatched. The CDR3 loop spans 13 amino acids. Germline V gene lookup returns CDR1 SQVTM and CDR2 ANQGSEA. Here the CDR3 reads CSVATGEGNTIYF. DNA for the CDR3: TGCAGCGTCGCGACAGGGGAGGGAAACACCATATATTTT.

V is TRBV11-2 and J is TRBJ2-2, with D possibly TRBD2 on 6 matching bases. The V gene's germline CDR1 is SGHAT and CDR2 FQNNGV. This CDR3 spans 14 amino acids. The V gene lost 5 bases and the J gene lost 2 bases, with 9 bases spanning the gap. CDR3 amino acids: CASSPSVNTGELFF. For the CDR3, the DNA is TGTGCCAGCAGCCCTAGCGTAAACACCGGGGAGCTGTTTTTT. Variable domain in full (rest from reference TRBV11-2 and TRBJ2-2): EAGVAQSPRYKIIEKRQSVAFWCNPISGHATLYWYQQILGQGPKLLIQFQNNGVVDDSQLPKDRFSAERLKGVDSTLKIQPAKLEDSAVYLCASSPSVNTGELFFGEGSRLTVL.

This clone was recorded only once. This chain connects TRBV28 to TRBJ1-1; 9 nucleotides agree with TRBD1. There are 15 residues in the CDR3. The trim removed 4 bases at V and 1 base at J, leaving 4 bases unmatched. Looked up from germline, CDR1 is MDHEN and CDR2 is SYDVKM. CDR3 coding DNA: TGTGCCAGCAGTTACCCGGGACAGGGGAACACTGAAGCTTTCTTT. Translated: CASSYPGQGNTEAFF.

The rearrangement joins TRBV29-1 to TRBJ2-5; tentatively, D is TRBD2 (6 bases). The germline V gene has CDR1 SQVTM and CDR2 ANQGSEA. The CDR3 is 15 residues long. V was pared by 2 bases and J by 4 bases, with 17 bases between. CDR3 sequence reads: CSVEMTSLRSETQYF. The CDR3 DNA reads as TGCAGCGTTGAAATGACTAGTTTGCGATCAGAGACCCAGTACTTC.

This chain joins TRBV29-1 and TRBJ2-7, with D unresolved. This CDR3 is built from 14 residues. The V end lost 0 bases, the J end lost 2 bases, and 11 bases lay between the germline ends. Looked up from germline, CDR1 is SQVTM and CDR2 is ANQGSEA. The chain's CDR3 is CSVEDPWAPYEQYF. In nucleotides, the CDR3 is TGCAGCGTTGAAGATCCTTGGGCCCCCTACGAGCAGTACTTC.

The chain links TRBV7-8 to TRBJ2-5; D might be TRBD1 (6 bases). The CDR3 is made up of 14 amino acids. Germline CDR1 and CDR2: SGHVS and FQNEAQ. V was clipped by 1 base and J by 2 bases, with 8 bases between them. DNA of the CDR3: TGTGCCAGCAGCTTAGACAGGGTGCAAGAGACCCAGTACTTC. Residues: CASSLDRVQETQYF.